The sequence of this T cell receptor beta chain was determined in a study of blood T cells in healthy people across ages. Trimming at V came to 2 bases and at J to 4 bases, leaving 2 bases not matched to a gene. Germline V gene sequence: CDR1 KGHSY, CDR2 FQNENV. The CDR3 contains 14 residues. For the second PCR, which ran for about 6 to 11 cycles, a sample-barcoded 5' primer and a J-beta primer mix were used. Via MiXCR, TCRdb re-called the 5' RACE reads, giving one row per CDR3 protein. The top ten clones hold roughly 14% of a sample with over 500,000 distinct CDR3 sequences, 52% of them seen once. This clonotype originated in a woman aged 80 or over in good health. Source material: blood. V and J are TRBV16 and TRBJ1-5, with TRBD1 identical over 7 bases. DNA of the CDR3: TGTGCCAGCAGCCAAAGGGGACAGAATCAGCCCCAGCATTTT. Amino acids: CASSQRGQNQPQHF.